This TCR beta chain was observed in a study of blood T cell repertoires in COVID-19. Whole-study context: Acute-phase and convalescent COVID-19 samples originated in the United States, Italy and Spain.

Original processing methods: The assay estimated nucleated cells by amplifying reference gene primers. Sequenced by immunoSEQ multiplex PCR; TCRdb stores in-frame clones only, minus some. The V and J calls and clone size are taken from that table; D and trimming were inferred from the DNA. The profile shows more than 100,000 clones, less than 90% of them singletons. Per germline, CDR1 SGHTS and CDR2 YDEGEE. After removal of 4 bases from V and 6 bases from J, the junction contained 10 bases not matched to a gene. The CDR3 extends over 14 amino acids. Sequencing was performed on peripheral blood. The receptor was derived from a woman in her twenties or thirties who had recovered from COVID-19. The J gene is TRBJ2-7, the V gene TRBV5-8, with 7 bases matching TRBD2. CDR3 residues: CASSRGVALSEQYF. CDR3 nucleotide sequence: TGTGCCAGCAGCCGGGGGGTCGCACTGTCCGAGCAGTACTTC. Together with reference TRBV5-8 and TRBJ2-7, the CDR3 gives the full variable domain: EAGVTQSPTHLIKTRGQQATLRCSPISGHTSVYWYQQALGLGLQFLLWYDEGEERNRGNFPPRFSGRQFPNYSSELNVNALELEDSALYLCASSRGVALSEQYFGPGTRLTVT.